The 22 T cell receptor beta chains reported below all come from one sample, sequenced in a study of blood T cell repertoires in COVID-19. The assay was immunoSEQ multiplex PCR, and TCRdb's table has in-frame clones only and misses some. The data show some 170,000 clones, roughly 80% seen once. The sequenced material came from peripheral blood. These receptors were obtained from a man between 65 and 85 years old with acute or convalescent COVID-19.

In its sample, this clone was seen a few times. The chain recombines TRBV24-1 with TRBJ2-1; maybe TRBD1 (5 bases). Trimming removed 9 bases from V and 4 bases from J, with 9 bases in between. CDR1 and CDR2 (germline): KGHDR, SFDVKD. This CDR3 spans 12 amino acids. The DNA of the CDR3 is TGTGCCACCGCGACAGAATACAATGAGCAGTTCTTC. Its translation: CATATEYNEQFF.

This clone was recorded only once. J is TRBJ2-7 and V is TRBV2; a possible D gene is TRBD1 (5 bases). Germline CDR1 reads SNHLY; CDR2 reads FYNNEI. The CDR3 extends over 14 amino acids. Trimming removed 4 bases from V and 8 bases from J, with 18 bases in between. In DNA, the CDR3 is TGTGCCAGCAGTGGGCAGGGCTCTTGGGTGCAGCAGTACTTC. Encoded protein: CASSGQGSWVQQYF.

The chain uses TRBV7-2 and TRBJ2-2, with D possibly being TRBD2 (7 bases). Deletions cut 5 bases from V and 5 bases from J, with 21 bases between. CDR3 length: 17 amino acids. In germline, CDR1 is SGHTA, CDR2 FQGNSA. CDR3 amino acids: CASSVLAGGPGTGELFF. DNA for the CDR3: TGTGCCAGCAGCGTTCTTGCCGGGGGGCCGGGTACCGGGGAGCTGTTTTTT.

The rearrangement links TRBV5-1 to TRBJ2-3, with a weak D call TRBD2 (6 bases). This CDR3 spans 13 amino acids. Germline assignment: CDR1 SGHRS and CDR2 YFSETQ. The V end was cut by 5 bases, the J end by 3 bases, with 10 bases between. In DNA, the CDR3 is TGCGCCAGCAGAGCTAGCGAAACAGATACGCAGTATTTT. It translates to CASRASETDTQYF.

The chain combines TRBV7-2 with TRBJ1-2; D gene uncertain. The germline V gene encodes CDR1 SGHTA and CDR2 FQGNSA. V was pared by 5 bases and J by 4 bases, with 14 bases between. The CDR3 is 14 residues long. In nucleotides, the CDR3 is TGTGCCAGCAGCCCTTCCGACGGACTCTATGGCTACACCTTC. It encodes CASSPSDGLYGYTF.

CDR3 sequence (DNA): TGTGCCAGCAGTTTACATACCATACCCAATCAGCCCCAGCATTTT. The encoded protein is CASSLHTIPNQPQHF. The chain links TRBV6-5 to TRBJ1-5; D ambiguous. The CDR3 runs to 15 residues. CDR1 and CDR2 from the germline V gene are MNHEY and SVGAGI. V was cut by 4 bases and J by 3 bases, with 13 bases left in between.

In this sample, this clone turned up a few times. This chain connects TRBV5-4 to TRBJ2-7; 10 bases map to TRBD1. The junction had 7 bases not matched to a gene; V was cut back by 4 bases and J by 3 bases. CDR3 length: 15 amino acids. Germline CDR1 is SGHNT and CDR2 is YYREEE (reference sequence). In DNA, the CDR3 is TGTGCCAGCAGCAGGGGAGGGGACAGGGGCTACGAGCAGTACTTC. This translates into CASSRGGDRGYEQYF.

The chain links TRBV4-3 to TRBJ1-1; D is unclear. The CDR3 is 18 amino acids. V gave up 0 bases and J gave up 4 bases, with 21 bases separating them. Germline-derived CDR1 and CDR2 are LGHNA and YSLEER. The CDR3 region is CASSQDRYSKGAGTEAFF. As DNA, the CDR3 is TGCGCCAGCAGCCAAGATCGATACTCTAAGGGAGCGGGCACTGAAGCTTTCTTT.

The gene calls are TRBV21-1 and TRBJ1-2; TRBD1, the table's D call, lacks a check against the DNA. TRBV21-1 represents a pseudogene. The CDR3 consists of 15 residues. The CDR3 sequence: CASSKARRCGYGYTF. The CDR3 DNA reads TGTGCCAGCAGCAAAGCCCGCAGGTGTGGTTATGGCTACACCTTC.

This chain joins TRBV28 and TRBJ1-1; 8 nucleotides line up with TRBD1. J lost 0 bases, V lost 6 bases, and 3 bases had no gene match. From germline, CDR1 is MDHEN and CDR2 SYDVKM. CDR3 length: 14 residues. The CDR3 loop reads CASRSGGLNTEAFF. In nucleotides, the CDR3 is TGTGCCAGCAGATCAGGGGGCCTGAACACTGAAGCTTTCTTT.

The CDR3: CSAGVGGGPETQYF. CDR3 sequence (DNA): TGCAGCGCTGGGGTGGGAGGGGGGCCAGAGACCCAGTACTTC. The gene calls are TRBV29-1 and TRBJ2-5; a possible D gene is TRBD2 (7 bases). CDR3 length equals 14 residues. V was pared by 7 bases and J by 4 bases, with 19 bases between. Looked up from germline, CDR1 is SQVTM and CDR2 is ANQGSEA. Full variable domain (missing parts from reference TRBV29-1 and TRBJ2-5): SAVISQKPSRDICQRGTSLTIQCQVDSQVTMMFWYRQQPGQSLTLIATANQGSEATYESGFVIDKFPISRPNLTFSTLTVSNMSPEDSSIYLCSAGVGGGPETQYFGPGTRLLVL.

The rearrangement links TRBV4-3 to TRBJ2-1; D is unclear. The CDR3 covers 14 residues. CDR1 LGHNA and CDR2 YSLEER come from the germline V gene. The V and J ends lost 0 bases and 7 bases respectively, with 10 bases between them. The CDR3: CASSQDSRPNEQFF. The CDR3 region has the DNA TGCGCCAGCAGCCAAGATTCTAGACCGAATGAGCAGTTCTTC.

J is TRBJ2-5 and V is TRBV7-9; 7 bases are a match to TRBD1. CDR1 and CDR2 (germline): SEHNR, FQNEAQ (reference sequence). V dropped 5 bases and J dropped 3; count of bases not matched to a gene: 6. CDR3 size: 14 residues. The CDR3 coding sequence is TGTGCCAGCAGCCTCTACGGGACAGAAGAGACCCAGTACTTC. Translated, it gives CASSLYGTEETQYF.

J is TRBJ1-5 and V is TRBV18; no definite D call. The CDR3 is made up of 16 amino acids. Germline CDR1 is KGHSH and CDR2 is LQKENI. Between the trimmed V and J ends, which lost 0 bases and 2 bases, there was a span of 11 bases. The CDR3 reads CASSPPSGSGNQPQHF. CDR3 bases: TGTGCCAGCTCACCACCGAGTGGGAGCGGCAATCAGCCCCAGCATTTT.

This clone was seen a handful of times. The CDR3: CAIPAGGRTYTGELFF. The CDR3 DNA sequence: TGTGCCATCCCAGCGGGGGGACGAACTTACACCGGGGAGCTGTTTTTT. The chain combines TRBV10-3 with TRBJ2-2; 9 bases are a match to TRBD2. V lost 8 bases and J lost 3; bases outside the gene matches: 10. CDR1 is ENHRY, CDR2 SYGVKD, per germline. CDR3 length: 16 residues.

The chain employs TRBV4-1 and TRBJ2-7, with a tentative D call TRBD2 (6 bases). V gave up 1 base and J gave up 6 bases, with 13 bases separating them. CDR1 and CDR2 (germline): MGHRA, YSYEKL. The CDR3 runs 14 residues. The CDR3 bases are TGCGCCAGCAGCCAAGCCCCGGAGGGGTCCGAGCAGTACTTC. Amino acids: CASSQAPEGSEQYF.

The chain employs TRBV6-5 and TRBJ1-1; unclear D gene. This CDR3 comprises 13 residues. V gave up 7 bases and J gave up 5 bases, with 14 bases separating them. Looked up from germline, CDR1 is MNHEY and CDR2 is SVGAGI. The CDR3 DNA reads as TGTGCCAGCAATACCGGTCGGGATACTGAAGCTTTCTTT. Its translation: CASNTGRDTEAFF.

The genes are TRBV30 and TRBJ2-3, with 10 bases that match TRBD2. The J segment lost 2 bases and the V segment lost 1 base, leaving 12 bases of the junction unmatched. Per the germline V gene, CDR1 is GTSNPN and CDR2 is SVGIG (reference sequence). CDR3 length: 18 residues. CDR3 sequence (DNA): TGTGCCTGGAGTGGGACTAGCGGTCACCCACCCCTCACAGATACGCAGTATTTT. The encoded protein is CAWSGTSGHPPLTDTQYF.

The chain employs TRBV2 and TRBJ1-3; perhaps TRBD1 as D (6 bases). Germline CDR1 and CDR2: SNHLY and FYNNEI. The CDR3 length is 13 residues. V shed 10 bases and J shed 4 bases, with 14 bases lying between them. CDR3 DNA: TGTGCCACCACAGGGAATATCGGAAACACCATATATTTT. This encodes CATTGNIGNTIYF.

This sequence joins TRBV7-9 and TRBJ1-2; no clear D gene. Trimming stripped 5 bases from V and 0 bases from J, with 19 bases between. The CDR3 is made up of 17 amino acids. CDR1 SEHNR and CDR2 FQNEAQ come from the germline V gene (reference sequence). The chain's CDR3 is CASSPYPERSSNYGYTF. The CDR3 nucleotides are TGTGCCAGCAGCCCTTACCCGGAGAGATCTTCTAACTATGGCTACACCTTC.

The V gene is TRBV2, the J gene TRBJ1-5; TRBD1 might be the D (5 bases). The CDR3 extends over 12 amino acids. The germline CDR1 and CDR2 sequences are SNHLY and FYNNEI. Trimming pared 10 bases from V and 0 bases from J, leaving 7 bases between. In DNA form, the CDR3 reads TGTGCCAAAGGGGATAGCAATCAGCCCCAGCATTTT. Translating it yields CAKGDSNQPQHF.

V usage is TRBV6-6 and J usage is TRBJ2-3; 8 positions match TRBD2. The CDR3 consists of 13 residues. Germline-derived CDR1 and CDR2 are MNHNY and SVGAGI (reference sequence). J was trimmed by 10 bases and V by 6 bases; bases with no gene match: 9. CDR3 loop: CASRGVAGTPQYF. The CDR3 nucleotides are TGTGCCAGCAGAGGGGTAGCGGGGACGCCGCAGTATTTT.